One TCR beta chain is described in this entry. In germline, CDR1 is MNHEY, CDR2 SMNVEV (reference sequence). The CDR3 spans 16 residues. V gave up 3 bases and J gave up 0 bases; unmatched junction bases: 8. This record belongs to a study of blood T cell repertoires in COVID-19. At the level of the study: From T cells, B-cell-depleted T cells, or PBMCs came the material, which was cDNA or gDNA.

In the original processing: Amplification of reference gene primers provided the estimated nucleated cell counts. The protocol was immunoSEQ multiplex PCR, while the TCRdb copy is restricted to in-frame clones and leaves out a portion. V and J calls and clone size are copied from that table; D and trimming were computed from the DNA. The sample yields some 670,000 clones, 85% to 90% seen once. Sequenced input: peripheral blood. The V gene is TRBV27, the J gene TRBJ2-7; 7 bases line up with TRBD1. The source is a woman between 18 and 29 years old with acute or convalescent COVID-19. CDR3 sequence (DNA): TGTGCCAGCAGTTTCGTAACAGGGGCAGACTCCTACGAGCAGTACTTC. Protein sequence: CASSFVTGADSYEQYF.